These 7 T cell receptor beta chains came from one sample sequenced in a study of OX40 agonist ivuxolimab in advanced cancers. The repertoire was sequenced with immunoSEQ multiplex PCR; TCRdb's copy has only in-frame clones and lacks some. The sample yields tens of thousands of clones, 80% to 90% seen once. The material sequenced was CD4+ or CD8+ T cells sorted from blood, taken in a trial of the OX40 agonist ivuxolimab. The receptors shown here come from an adult with an advanced solid tumor such as melanoma, head and neck, liver or kidney cancer.

This clone was detected only once. The chain is built from TRBV7-2 and TRBJ1-1, with 7 nucleotides matching TRBD1. Germline V gene data show CDR1 as SGHTA and CDR2 as FQGNSA. The CDR3 covers 17 residues. Trimming at V came to 5 bases and at J to 4 bases, leaving 16 bases not matched to a gene. CDR3 bases: TGTGCCAGCAGCACTAGGGGTGGTAGGGGGCGTTTCACTGAAGCTTTCTTT. Encoded protein: CASSTRGGRGRFTEAFF.

CDR3 residues: CASRNVRGREQYF. CDR3 DNA sequence: TGTGCCAGCCGGAATGTCCGGGGGCGCGAGCAGTACTTC. The gene calls are TRBV25-1 and TRBJ2-7, with D perhaps TRBD1 or TRBD2 (6 bases each). The length of the CDR3 is 13 residues. The V gene lost 8 bases and the J gene lost 6 bases, with 17 bases spanning the gap. CDR1 and CDR2 from the germline V gene are MGHDK and SYGVNS.

J is TRBJ2-1 and V is TRBV6-5, with 9 nucleotides matching TRBD1. The CDR3 covers 16 residues. Germline CDR1 reads MNHEY; CDR2 reads SVGAGI. V lost 0 bases to trimming and J lost 3 bases; unmatched junction nucleotides: 3. CDR3 residues: CASSYSGTGYYNEQFF. The CDR3 bases are TGTGCCAGCAGTTACTCAGGGACAGGGTACTACAATGAGCAGTTCTTC.

There are a few counts of this clone. The CDR3 DNA reads TGTGCCAGCAGGAAGGGAGGAGCTGGCACTGAAGCTTTCTTT. Encoded protein: CASRKGGAGTEAFF. V is TRBV25-1 and J is TRBJ1-1; D is uncertain. V lost 6 bases to trimming and J lost 4 bases, with 15 bases between them. The CDR3 has 14 residues. Germline V gene sequence: CDR1 MGHDK, CDR2 SYGVNS.

This rearrangement joins TRBV18 to TRBJ2-1; D uncertain. CDR3 length: 14 residues. Germline V gene data show CDR1 as KGHSH and CDR2 as LQKENI. With 2 bases removed from V and 2 bases from J, the gap between germline ends came to 7 bases. Written as DNA, the CDR3 is TGTGCCAGCTCACCAAGCTTCCCCTACAATGAGCAGTTCTTC. This codes for CASSPSFPYNEQFF.

The V call is TRBV19, the J call TRBJ1-1; no definite D call. This CDR3 region has 14 residues. The V end was cut by 3 bases, the J end by 4 bases, with 12 bases between. Looked up from germline, CDR1 is LNHDA and CDR2 is SQIVND (reference sequence). The CDR3 DNA is TGTGCCAGTAGTATCAGTCGGGGATCCACTGAAGCTTTCTTT. It is translated as CASSISRGSTEAFF. Full variable domain (outside the CDR3, taken from reference TRBV19 and TRBJ1-1): DGGITQSPKYLFRKEGQNVTLSCEQNLNHDAMYWYRQDPGQGLRLIYYSQIVNDFQKGDIAEGYSVSREKKESFPLTVTSAQKNPTAFYLCASSISRGSTEAFFGQGTRLTVV.

This clone was found a few times. V usage is TRBV18 and J usage is TRBJ1-4; TRBD1 matches 9 bases. Germline V gene lookup returns CDR1 KGHSH and CDR2 LQKENI. The length of the CDR3 is 16 residues. V lost 3 bases and J lost 7; bases outside the gene matches: 9. DNA for the CDR3: TGTGCCAGCTCACCGAGAGAAGGACAGGGGAGTGAAAAACTGTTTTTT. This sequence encodes CASSPREGQGSEKLFF. The entire variable domain, with the rest obtained from reference TRBV18 and TRBJ1-4, is as follows: NAGVMQNPRHLVRRRGQEARLRCSPMKGHSHVYWYRQLPEEGLKFMVYLQKENIIDESGMPKERFSAEFPKEGPSILRIQQVVRGDSAAYFCASSPREGQGSEKLFFGSGTQLSVL.